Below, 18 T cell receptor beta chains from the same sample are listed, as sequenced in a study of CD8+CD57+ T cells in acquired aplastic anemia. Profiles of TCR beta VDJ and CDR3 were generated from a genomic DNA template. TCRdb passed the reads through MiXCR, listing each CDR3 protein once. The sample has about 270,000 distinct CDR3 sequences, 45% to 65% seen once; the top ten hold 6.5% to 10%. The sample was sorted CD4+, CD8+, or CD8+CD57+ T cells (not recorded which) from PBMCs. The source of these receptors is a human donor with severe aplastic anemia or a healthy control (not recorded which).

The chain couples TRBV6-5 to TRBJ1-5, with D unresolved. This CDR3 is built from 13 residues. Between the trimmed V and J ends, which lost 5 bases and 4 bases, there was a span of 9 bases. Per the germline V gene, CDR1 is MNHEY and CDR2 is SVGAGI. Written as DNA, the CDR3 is TGTGCCAGCAGTCAGACTTCGAATCAGCCCCAGCATTTT. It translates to CASSQTSNQPQHF.

CDR3 in DNA: TGTGCCAGCAGCTTGGCCTTTGGAGGGGGGAAGAACACTGAAGCTTTCTTT. Amino acid sequence: CASSLAFGGGKNTEAFF. The chain links TRBV14 to TRBJ1-1; tentatively, D is TRBD1 (6 bases). V shed 5 bases and J shed 1 base, with 20 bases lying between them. This CDR3 spans 17 amino acids. Per germline, CDR1 SGHDN and CDR2 FVKESK.

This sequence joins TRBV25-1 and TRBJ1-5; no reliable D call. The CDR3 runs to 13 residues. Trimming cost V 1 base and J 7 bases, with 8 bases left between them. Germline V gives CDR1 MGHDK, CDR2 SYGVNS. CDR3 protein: CASSELGSQPQHF. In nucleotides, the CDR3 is TGTGCCAGCAGTGAATTGGGGAGCCAGCCCCAGCATTTT.

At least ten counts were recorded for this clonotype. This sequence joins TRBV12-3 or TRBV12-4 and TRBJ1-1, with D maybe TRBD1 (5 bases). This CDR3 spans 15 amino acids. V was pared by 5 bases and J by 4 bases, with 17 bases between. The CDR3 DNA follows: TGTGCCAGCAGTATTACCGGGGGAACGGGCACTGAAGCTTTCTTT. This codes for CASSITGGTGTEAFF.

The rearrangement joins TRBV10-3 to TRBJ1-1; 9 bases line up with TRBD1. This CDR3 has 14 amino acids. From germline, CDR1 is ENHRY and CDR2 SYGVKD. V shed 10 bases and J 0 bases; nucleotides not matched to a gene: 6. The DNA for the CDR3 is TGTGCCAGCGAGGGACAGGGCCTGAACACTGAAGCTTTCTTT. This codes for CASEGQGLNTEAFF.

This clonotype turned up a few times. The CDR3 region is CASIGRKQGVYEQYF. The DNA of the CDR3 is TGTGCCAGTATAGGAAGGAAACAGGGGGTATACGAGCAGTACTTC. The chain couples TRBV19 to TRBJ2-7, with 8 bases that match TRBD1. Unmatched junction bases numbered 12, after V lost 7 bases and J lost 4 bases. The CDR3 is made up of 15 amino acids. The germline V gene encodes CDR1 LNHDA and CDR2 SQIVND (reference sequence).

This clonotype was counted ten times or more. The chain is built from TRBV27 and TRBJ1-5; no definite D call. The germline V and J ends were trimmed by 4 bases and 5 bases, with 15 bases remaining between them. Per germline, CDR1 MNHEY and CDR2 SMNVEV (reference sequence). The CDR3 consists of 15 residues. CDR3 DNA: TGTGCCAGCAGTTCCATATTGGGGATCGATCAGCCCCAGCATTTT. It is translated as CASSSILGIDQPQHF.

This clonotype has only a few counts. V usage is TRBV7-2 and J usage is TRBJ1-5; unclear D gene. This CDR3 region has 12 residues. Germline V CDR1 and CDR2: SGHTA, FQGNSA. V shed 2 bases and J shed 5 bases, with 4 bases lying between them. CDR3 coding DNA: TGTGCCAGCAGCTTAAATCATCAGCCCCAGCATTTT. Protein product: CASSLNHQPQHF.

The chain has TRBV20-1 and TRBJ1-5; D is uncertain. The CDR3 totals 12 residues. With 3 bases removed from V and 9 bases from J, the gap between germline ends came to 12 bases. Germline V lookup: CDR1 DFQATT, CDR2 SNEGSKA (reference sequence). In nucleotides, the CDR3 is TGCAGTGCTAGCGGTGGTCCGAGGCCCCAGCATTTT. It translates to CSASGGPRPQHF.

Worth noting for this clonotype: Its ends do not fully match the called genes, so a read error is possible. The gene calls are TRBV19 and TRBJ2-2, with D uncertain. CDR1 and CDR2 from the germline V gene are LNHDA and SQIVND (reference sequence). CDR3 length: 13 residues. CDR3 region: CSSSTVSTGELFF. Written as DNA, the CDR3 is TGTTCCAGTAGTACGGTGAGCACCGGGGAGCTGTTTTTT.

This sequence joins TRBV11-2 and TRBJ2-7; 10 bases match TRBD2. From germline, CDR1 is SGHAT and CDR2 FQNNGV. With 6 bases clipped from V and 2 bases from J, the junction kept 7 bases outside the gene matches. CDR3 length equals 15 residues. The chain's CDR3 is CASRKKGLATYEQYF. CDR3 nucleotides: TGTGCCAGCAGAAAAAAGGGACTAGCGACCTACGAGCAGTACTTC.

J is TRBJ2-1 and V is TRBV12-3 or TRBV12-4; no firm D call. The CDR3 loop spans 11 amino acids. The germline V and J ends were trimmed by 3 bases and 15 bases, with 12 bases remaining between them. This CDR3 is CASSLDRAWFF. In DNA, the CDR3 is TGTGCCAGCAGTTTGGATCGCGCATGGTTCTTC.

CDR3 region: CASKRAPPDHTIYF. The CDR3 nucleotides are TGTGCCAGTAAAAGGGCGCCCCCGGATCACACCATATATTTT. V usage is TRBV19 and J usage is TRBJ1-3; D gene uncertain. Germline CDR1 is LNHDA and CDR2 is SQIVND (reference sequence). V was clipped by 7 bases and J by 8 bases, with 18 bases between them. The CDR3 is 14 residues long.

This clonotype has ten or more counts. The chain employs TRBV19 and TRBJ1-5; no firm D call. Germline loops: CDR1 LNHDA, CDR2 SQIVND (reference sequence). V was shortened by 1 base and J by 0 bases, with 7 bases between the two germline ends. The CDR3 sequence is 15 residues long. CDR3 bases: TGTGCCAGTAGTATAGTTGTTAATAGCAATCAGCCCCAGCATTTT. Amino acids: CASSIVVNSNQPQHF. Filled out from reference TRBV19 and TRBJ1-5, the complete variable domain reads DGGITQSPKYLFRKEGQNVTLSCEQNLNHDAMYWYRQDPGQGLRLIYYSQIVNDFQKGDIAEGYSVSREKKESFPLTVTSAQKNPTAFYLCASSIVVNSNQPQHFGDGTRLSIL.

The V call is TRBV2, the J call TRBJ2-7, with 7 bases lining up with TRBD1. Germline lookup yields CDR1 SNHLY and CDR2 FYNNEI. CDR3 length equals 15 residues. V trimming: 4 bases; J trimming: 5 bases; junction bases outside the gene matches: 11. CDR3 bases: TGTGCCAGCAGTGGAAGGTTGGGACAGATCGACGAGCAGTACTTC. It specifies CASSGRLGQIDEQYF.

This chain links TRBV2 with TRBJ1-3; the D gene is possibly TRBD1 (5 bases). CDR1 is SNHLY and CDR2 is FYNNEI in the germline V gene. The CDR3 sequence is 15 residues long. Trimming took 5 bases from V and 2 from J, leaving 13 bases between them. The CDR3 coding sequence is TGTGCCAGCAGTCGCACAGGTTCGGCTGGAAACACCATATATTTT. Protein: CASSRTGSAGNTIYF.

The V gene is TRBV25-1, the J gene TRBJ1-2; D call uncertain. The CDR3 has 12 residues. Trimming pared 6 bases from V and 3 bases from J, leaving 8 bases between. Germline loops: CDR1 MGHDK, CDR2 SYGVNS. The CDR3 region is CASRVDHYGYTF. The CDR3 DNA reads TGTGCCAGCAGAGTAGACCACTATGGCTACACCTTC.

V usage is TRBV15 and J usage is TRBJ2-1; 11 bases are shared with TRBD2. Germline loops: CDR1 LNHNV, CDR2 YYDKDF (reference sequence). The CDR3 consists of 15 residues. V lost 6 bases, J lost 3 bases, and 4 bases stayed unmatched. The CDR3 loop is CATSLTSGDYNEQFF. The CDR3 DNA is TGTGCCACCAGTCTGACTAGCGGGGACTACAATGAGCAGTTCTTC.